Sequencing of this T cell receptor (beta chain) was carried out in a study of technical replicates of blood from a few donors. The data were produced by immunoSEQ multiplex PCR, yet TCRdb's version contains in-frame clones alone and is incomplete. The sample holds fewer than 85,000 clones, approximately 94% seen once. Germline values: CDR1 MDHEN, CDR2 SYDVKM. Deletions cut 2 bases from V and 4 bases from J, with 8 bases between. The CDR3 extends over 13 amino acids. Sequenced material: T cells isolated from PBMCs. This clonotype originated in a human donor in good health. V usage is TRBV28 and J usage is TRBJ2-5; D remains ambiguous. DNA for the CDR3: TGTGCCAGCAGTTTAGCGGAGATAGAGACCCAGTACTTC. Translated: CASSLAEIETQYF.